This record covers a single TCR beta chain. Its target is not known. The data derive from a study of T cells after yellow fever vaccination. UMIs and a universal primer site were added when TCR cDNA was made by 5'RACE template switching. TCRdb reanalysed the 5' RACE reads using MiXCR and keeps one entry per CDR3 protein. The sample lists approximately 250,000 distinct CDR3 sequences; about 3.9% were seen once. From germline, CDR1 is KGHSH and CDR2 LQKENI. The V gene lost 3 bases and the J gene lost 2 bases, with 15 bases spanning the gap. The CDR3 runs to 16 residues. General study results and limits: Post-booster repertoires contained most primary-vaccination clones again (96% CD4, about 88% CD8). Clonotypes found in both CD4 and CD8 compartments made up a small share. The secondary response peaked faster, at day 5 versus 15, but was weaker.

The V gene is TRBV18, the J gene TRBJ2-3; tentatively, D is TRBD1 (7 bases). The source was PBMCs, collected 15 days after the yellow fever booster vaccination. This clonotype was sampled from a man aged 18 to 29 who received the YFV17D yellow fever vaccine. The CDR3 loop reads CASSPQGGIHTDTQYF. CDR3 nucleotides: TGTGCCAGCTCACCGCAGGGGGGAATCCACACAGATACGCAGTATTTT.